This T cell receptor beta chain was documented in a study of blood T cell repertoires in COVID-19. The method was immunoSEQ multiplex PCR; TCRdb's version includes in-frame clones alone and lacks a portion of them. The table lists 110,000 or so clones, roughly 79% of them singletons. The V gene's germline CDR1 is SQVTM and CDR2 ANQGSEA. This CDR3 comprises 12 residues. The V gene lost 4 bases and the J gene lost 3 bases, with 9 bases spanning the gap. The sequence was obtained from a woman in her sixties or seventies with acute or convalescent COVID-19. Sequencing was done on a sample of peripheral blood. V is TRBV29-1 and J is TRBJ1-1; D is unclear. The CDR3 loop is CSVGAVDTEAFF. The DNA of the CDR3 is TGCAGCGTTGGGGCAGTCGACACTGAAGCTTTCTTT.